Listed here is a single T cell receptor beta chain. Antigen unknown. These data belong to a study of cytomegalovirus exposure and HLA in healthy donors. Overall study results and limits: CMV serostatus was the only recorded immune exposure for donors. Follow-up analysis later connected one missense variant in DCLRE1C with trimming of TCR beta V- and J-genes. Most sequenced TCRs were rare (though some public TCRs occurred in many donors).

Looked up from germline, CDR1 is MGHRA and CDR2 is YSYEKL. The CDR3 is made up of 15 amino acids. Trimming took 4 bases from V and 2 from J, leaving 14 bases between them. Primers: 60 Vbeta forward and 13 Jbeta reverse. The method was immunoSEQ multiplex PCR; TCRdb's version includes in-frame clones alone and lacks a portion of them. Counted here are about 180,000 clones, around 78% occurring once; the ten biggest clones make up over 10%. Nominally healthy donors were sampled, though unrecorded immune exposures were likely. This chain uses TRBV4-1 with TRBJ1-2; no firm D call. The sequence was obtained from a woman aged 50 to 60 in good health and CMV-seropositive. The specimen sequenced was PBMCs. For the CDR3, the DNA is TGCGCCAGCAGCCTCCAGTCGTCGGGAAACTATGGCTACACCTTC. Translation gives CASSLQSSGNYGYTF.